Below, one T cell receptor (beta chain) is given with its context. The sample is drawn from a study of graft-versus-host responses after intestinal transplantation. Study context: Recipients received multivisceral, liver-intestinal, or isolated intestinal transplants.

TCRdb keeps only in-frame clones here, not all; method: immunoSEQ multiplex PCR. Altogether 77,000 or so clones are present, about 90% being singletons, with the ten largest covering 0.65% to 0.75%. J lost 3 bases, V lost 6 bases, and 7 bases had no gene match. The CDR3 is 14 residues long. Germline CDR1 and CDR2: SEHNR and FQNEAQ (reference sequence). Specimen: PBMCs, collected 98 days after intestinal transplantation. The J gene is TRBJ1-1, the V gene TRBV7-9; 7 nucleotides line up with TRBD1. The TCR was taken from a human patient who received an intestinal transplant, so some T cells may come from the graft donor. In nucleotides, the CDR3 is TGTGCCAGCAGTTCACCTACAGGGGACACTGAAGCTTTCTTT. This translates into CASSSPTGDTEAFF.